This T cell receptor beta chain was obtained from a study of blood T cells in healthy people across ages. About this clonotype itself: The junction does not match germline at one end; this may be a read error.

Together with a sample-barcoded 5' primer, a J-beta primer mix was included in a second PCR lasting roughly 6 to 12 cycles. TCRdb passed the 5' RACE reads through MiXCR, listing each CDR3 protein once. Seen here are some 1.7 million distinct CDR3 sequences, about 28% observed once, and the top ten hold roughly 8%. The CDR3 is 15 residues long. The V gene's germline CDR1 is MNHEY and CDR2 SMNVEV (reference sequence). The J gene is TRBJ1-5, the V gene TRBV27; D not certain. This TCR derives from a woman aged 30 to 39 in good health. Sequencing was carried out using blood. CDR3: CASMLSGLSNQPRHF. CDR3 DNA sequence: TGTGCCAGCATGCTCTCCGGACTAAGCAATCAGCCCCGGCATTTT.